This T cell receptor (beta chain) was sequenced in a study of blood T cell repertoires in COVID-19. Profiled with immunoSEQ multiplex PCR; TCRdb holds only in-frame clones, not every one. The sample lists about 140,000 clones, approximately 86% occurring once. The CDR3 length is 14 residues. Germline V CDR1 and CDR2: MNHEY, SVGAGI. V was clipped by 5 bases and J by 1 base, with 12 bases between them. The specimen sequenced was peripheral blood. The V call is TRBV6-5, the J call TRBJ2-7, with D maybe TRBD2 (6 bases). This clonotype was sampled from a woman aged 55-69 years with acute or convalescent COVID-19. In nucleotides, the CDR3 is TGTGCCAGCAGTCTGTCGGACTATTCCTACGAGCAGTACTTC. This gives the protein CASSLSDYSYEQYF.